This T cell receptor (beta chain) was sequenced during a study of blood T cell repertoires in COVID-19. Only in-frame clones appear in the TCRdb table, and some are missing; sequencing was by immunoSEQ multiplex PCR. The sample lists roughly 150,000 clones, around 80% occurring once. The CDR3 extends over 14 amino acids. V was cut by 6 bases and J by 1 base, with 12 bases left in between. Germline CDR1 reads KGHSH; CDR2 reads LQKENI. The V and J genes are TRBV18 and TRBJ1-1, with D tentatively TRBD1 (5 bases). Source material: peripheral blood. The receptor was isolated from a woman aged 45 to 65 with acute or convalescent COVID-19. The CDR3 nucleotides are TGTGCCAGCTCCCCCCTGACAGCGAACACTGAAGCTTTCTTT. Translation gives CASSPLTANTEAFF.